Here is one TCR beta chain with its context. Antigen unknown. The sample originates from a study of cytomegalovirus exposure and HLA in healthy donors. Measured with immunoSEQ multiplex PCR; TCRdb has only the in-frame clones, and not every one. The data show more than 130,000 clones, 88% seen once. Points from the study as a whole: That first-cohort TCR clusters tended to co-occur in the roughly 110 validation repertoires was found in a later analysis. According to the study, roughly 160 TCR beta chains were cytomegalovirus-associated.

The germline gives CDR1 MGHRA, CDR2 YSYEKL. This CDR3 comprises 16 residues. Trimming cost V 9 bases and J 7 bases; bases outside gene matches: 15. This clonotype was sampled from a woman aged 18-29 years in good health and CMV-seropositive. The specimen was PBMCs. The chain couples TRBV4-1 to TRBJ2-1; 10 bases match TRBD2. The CDR3 loop reads CASSLKMGTSENEQFF. The CDR3 nucleotides are TGCGCCAGTTCTCTAAAAATGGGGACTAGCGAGAATGAGCAGTTCTTC.